Shown below are 13 T cell receptor beta chains from a single sample sequenced in a study of neurological immune-mediated disorders. TCRdb ran MiXCR on the 5' RACE reads and lists one entry per CDR3 protein. The data show around 15,000 distinct CDR3 sequences, about 14% seen once. Sequenced material: PBMCs. These receptors all come from a man aged 55 to 70 with HTLV-1-associated myelopathy (HAM/TSP).

This clonotype showed up many times. The chain couples TRBV4-1 to TRBJ2-7; 9 nucleotides align to TRBD1. Per germline, CDR1 MGHRA and CDR2 YSYEKL. V lost 0 bases, J lost 5 bases, and 5 bases stayed unmatched. The CDR3 totals 15 residues. The CDR3 loop reads CASSQDWTGDNEQYF. The CDR3 nucleotides read TGCGCCAGCAGCCAAGACTGGACAGGGGATAACGAGCAGTACTTC.

This clonotype appeared many times. This chain joins TRBV9 and TRBJ1-1; a weak D match, TRBD1 (5 bases). V shed 6 bases and J shed 2 bases, with 14 bases lying between them. The CDR3 runs 14 residues. Germline CDR1 is SGDLS and CDR2 is YYNGEE. CDR3 region: CASTLDQGNTEAFF. CDR3 bases: TGTGCCAGCACCCTAGACCAGGGTAACACTGAAGCTTTCTTT.

There are many counts of this clonotype. The chain uses TRBV10-2 and TRBJ2-3; 12 nucleotides agree with TRBD2. The CDR3 consists of 18 residues. V lost 7 bases and J lost 2; bases outside the gene matches: 13. Germline values: CDR1 WSHSY, CDR2 SAAADI. The CDR3 DNA sequence: TGCGCCAGCAAAGCCCAGGGTCCTAGCGGGGGGGCCACAGATACGCAGTATTTT. This encodes CASKAQGPSGGATDTQYF.

This clonotype was observed many times. The chain joins TRBV2 to TRBJ1-2; D is ambiguous. The V gene's germline CDR1 is SNHLY and CDR2 FYNNEI. Trimming took 1 base from V and 0 from J, leaving 6 bases between them. The CDR3 contains 14 residues. CDR3 sequence (DNA): TGTGCCAGCAGTGAAGGGGCAGCTAACTATGGCTACACCTTC. It translates to CASSEGAANYGYTF.

This clonotype has at least ten counts. The chain is built from TRBV5-1 and TRBJ2-1, with TRBD2 matching over 7 bases. The CDR3 extends over 16 amino acids. Germline CDR1 reads SGHRS; CDR2 reads YFSETQ. After removal of 0 bases from V and 6 bases from J, the junction contained 9 bases not matched to a gene. The CDR3 protein is CASSLGPSGVANEQFF. Here the CDR3 DNA reads TGCGCCAGCAGCTTGGGTCCCAGCGGGGTCGCCAATGAGCAGTTCTTC.

Many counts were recorded for this clonotype. A much larger clone differs from this one at a single base, so this may be a read error. The rearrangement uses TRBV7-2 and TRBJ2-7, with 7 positions matching TRBD1. The germline V gene has CDR1 SGHTA and CDR2 FQGNSA. The trim removed 5 bases at V and 2 bases at J, leaving 6 bases unmatched. CDR3 size: 14 residues. The CDR3 region has the DNA TGTGCCAGCAGCCAACGGGACAGAGCCTACGAGCAGTACTTC. Translating it yields CASSQRDRAYEQYF.

This clonotype has at least ten counts. The chain joins TRBV12-3 or TRBV12-4 to TRBJ2-3; 9 bases are shared with TRBD1. V was clipped by 7 bases and J by 8 bases; unmatched bases: 13. The CDR3 extends over 15 amino acids. The CDR3 DNA is TGTGCCAGCACCCTGGGGACAGGGACCCCAGGTACGCAGTATTTT. Encoded protein: CASTLGTGTPGTQYF.

This clonotype came up many times. The V gene is TRBV5-6, the J gene TRBJ2-7; tentatively, D is TRBD1 (5 bases). This CDR3 is built from 16 residues. Germline CDR1 reads SGHDT; CDR2 reads YYEEEE. The V end lost 0 bases, the J end lost 4 bases, and 17 bases lay between the germline ends. In DNA form, the CDR3 reads TGTGCCAGCAGCTTGGGTTGGGGCTCCGACGGTTACGAGCAGTACTTC. It yields the protein CASSLGWGSDGYEQYF.

V and J are TRBV7-6 and TRBJ1-2, with a tentative D call TRBD1 (6 bases). The CDR3 length is 16 residues. Between the trimmed V and J ends, which lost 2 bases and 4 bases, there was a span of 17 bases. Germline lookup yields CDR1 SGHVS and CDR2 FNYEAQ. The CDR3 region has the DNA TGTGCCAGCAGCTTATACGAAGTCGACAGGCTCTATGGCTACACCTTC. Its protein product is CASSLYEVDRLYGYTF.

This clonotype was counted ten times or more. The chain is built from TRBV11-3 and TRBJ2-3; tentative D call: TRBD1 (6 bases). Trimming left V 1 base short and J 2 bases short, with 10 bases between. Germline V CDR1 and CDR2: SGHNT, YENEEA. This CDR3 comprises 15 residues. CDR3 DNA sequence: TGTGCCAGCAGCTTAGGGACAGAGTTCACAGATACGCAGTATTTT. This gives the protein CASSLGTEFTDTQYF.

This clonotype qualifies as medium-sized (0.01 to 0.1%). The chain employs TRBV6-5 and TRBJ1-1; D gene uncertain. Trimming left V 7 bases short and J 1 base short, with 16 bases between. The V gene's germline CDR1 is MNHEY and CDR2 SVGAGI. The CDR3 sequence is 15 residues long. CDR3 sequence reads: CASTHGVAKNTEAFF. The CDR3, as DNA: TGTGCCAGCACCCACGGGGTAGCCAAGAACACTGAAGCTTTCTTT.

This rearrangement joins TRBV4-2 to TRBJ2-2, with 11 bases fitting TRBD2. V was clipped by 7 bases and J by 6 bases; unmatched bases: 19. Germline CDR1 reads LGHNA; CDR2 reads YNFKEQ. The CDR3 extends over 19 amino acids. CDR3 sequence reads: CASTKAQGSGGAQAGELFF. Here the CDR3 DNA reads TGTGCCAGCACCAAAGCACAGGGTAGCGGGGGGGCTCAAGCCGGGGAGCTGTTTTTT.

Details on this clonotype: With a much larger clone just one base away, this may be a read error. The V and J genes are TRBV7-2 and TRBJ1-1; D might be TRBD1 (6 bases). Germline V lookup: CDR1 SGHTA, CDR2 FQGNSA. The V end lost 6 bases, the J end lost 0 bases, and 14 bases lay between the germline ends. The CDR3 totals 15 residues. For the CDR3, the DNA is TGTGCCAGCAGGAAGGGGGGGGCAATGAACACTGAAGCTTTCTTT. This codes for CASRKGGAMNTEAFF.